The sequence of this T cell receptor beta chain was determined in a study of T cells in Graves' hyperthyroidism and ophthalmopathy. In the study overall: Specimen type is peripheral blood, collected at initial diagnosis prior to any treatment.

Used for diagnoses were clinical symptoms, serum thyroxine and TRAb, thyroid ultrasound and orbital computed tomography. Amplified TCR beta CDR3 regions came from RNA transcripts. When the TCR CDR3 underwent first-round RT-PCR, the HTBI primer set was used. MiXCR, run by TCRdb on the multiplex PCR reads, gives a single entry per CDR3 protein. The data contain fewer than 500,000 distinct CDR3 sequences, around 15% of them seen just once; the ten biggest clones take up 13%. The CDR3 is made up of 14 amino acids. Germline values: CDR1 SGHTA, CDR2 FQGTGA. V lost 5 bases, J lost 7 bases, and 4 bases stayed unmatched.

The V call is TRBV7-3, the J call TRBJ1-6, with 8 bases lining up with TRBD1. The receptor was isolated from a man younger than 35 with Graves' ophthalmopathy. The sequencing input was blood. The CDR3 spells CASSVRDRNSPLHF. The CDR3 coding sequence is TGTGCCAGCAGCGTCCGGGACAGGAATTCACCCCTCCACTTT.